These 24 T cell receptor beta chains were sequenced from one sample in a study of OX40 agonist ivuxolimab in advanced cancers. Only in-frame clones appear in the TCRdb table, and some are missing; sequencing was by immunoSEQ multiplex PCR. This table holds roughly 44,000 clones, approximately 84% found once. Sample: CD4+ or CD8+ T cells sorted from blood, taken in a trial of the OX40 agonist ivuxolimab. Receptor source: an adult with an advanced solid tumor such as melanoma, head and neck, liver or kidney cancer.

This chain links TRBV30 with TRBJ2-1; 9 bases align to TRBD2. Trimming at V came to 3 bases and at J to 7 bases, leaving 16 bases not matched to a gene. The CDR3 is 17 amino acids. The germline V gene has CDR1 GTSNPN and CDR2 SVGIG (reference sequence). For the CDR3, the DNA is TGTGCCTGGAGGGGCGGGAGGGCCTCCAGGATCGCTAATGAGCAGTTCTTC. Encoded protein: CAWRGGRASRIANEQFF.

V and J are TRBV30 and TRBJ2-1; TRBD1 matches at 7 bases. Germline CDR1 reads GTSNPN; CDR2 reads SVGIG (reference sequence). With 0 bases clipped from V and 4 bases from J, the junction kept 9 bases outside the gene matches. The CDR3 runs to 16 residues. The CDR3 reads CAWSVVDREPYNEQFF. Here the CDR3 DNA reads TGTGCCTGGAGTGTAGTCGACAGGGAACCATACAATGAGCAGTTCTTC.

This sequence joins TRBV6-1 and TRBJ2-7; unclear D gene. This CDR3 comprises 14 residues. Germline V lookup: CDR1 MNHNS, CDR2 SASEGT. V lost 6 bases and J lost 3, with 15 bases in between. The CDR3 loop reads CASSTQPDLYEQYF. The CDR3 DNA sequence: TGTGCCAGCAGCACCCAGCCAGACCTCTACGAGCAGTACTTC.

This chain uses TRBV16 with TRBJ2-5, with a possible D match to TRBD2 (5 bases). This CDR3 spans 15 amino acids. The germline CDR1 and CDR2 sequences are KGHSY and FQNENV. Trimming cost V 2 bases and J 6 bases, with 16 bases left between them. The CDR3 DNA reads TGTGCCAGCAGCCAACTGGACTCTTTAGTGAAGACCCAGTACTTC. Protein: CASSQLDSLVKTQYF.

The chain couples TRBV29-1 to TRBJ2-1; TRBD2 aligns across 9 bases. The CDR3 runs 15 residues. V lost 4 bases to trimming and J lost 5 bases; unmatched junction nucleotides: 9. CDR1 and CDR2 from the germline V gene are SQVTM and ANQGSEA. DNA for the CDR3: TGCAGCGTTGCTGGTAGCGGGAGTCCCCACAATGAGCAGTTCTTC. Encoded protein: CSVAGSGSPHNEQFF.

The chain employs TRBV7-8 and TRBJ2-2; D tentatively reads TRBD1 or TRBD2 (6 bases each). CDR3 size: 19 residues. V was clipped by 5 bases and J by 1 base, with 23 bases between them. Germline V gene sequence: CDR1 SGHVS, CDR2 FQNEAQ. CDR3 protein: CASSRLGGLVELNTGELFF. CDR3 in DNA: TGTGCCAGCAGCCGGTTGGGGGGCCTCGTAGAATTGAACACCGGGGAGCTGTTTTTT.

Comment on this clone: Sequence at one end of the junction differs from germline and may be a read error. The chain carries TRBV7-9 and TRBJ2-1; TRBD2 matches at 11 bases. Germline CDR1 and CDR2: SEHNR and FQNEAQ (reference sequence). The CDR3 extends over 13 amino acids. The CDR3 DNA sequence: TGTGCCAGCAGCCTAGCGGGAGGTTGGGAGCAGTTCTTC. Encoded protein: CASSLAGGWEQFF.

This clone was seen once. The chain uses TRBV19 and TRBJ1-1; no firm D call. The germline V gene has CDR1 LNHDA and CDR2 SQIVND (reference sequence). The V end was cut by 3 bases, the J end by 0 bases, with 5 bases between. The CDR3 runs 13 residues. CDR3 in DNA: TGTGCCAGTAGTATGGGAATGAACACTGAAGCTTTCTTT. It translates to CASSMGMNTEAFF.

The chain employs TRBV28 and TRBJ2-3, with TRBD2 identical over 7 bases. CDR3 length: 14 amino acids. Germline CDR1 reads MDHEN; CDR2 reads SYDVKM. V lost 8 bases, J lost 3 bases, and 8 bases stayed unmatched. CDR3 protein: CASGGGIGTDTQYF. The CDR3 nucleotides are TGTGCCAGCGGGGGGGGGATCGGGACAGATACGCAGTATTTT. The entire variable domain, with the rest obtained from reference TRBV28 and TRBJ2-3, is as follows: DVKVTQSSRYLVKRTGEKVFLECVQDMDHENMFWYRQDPGLGLRLIYFSYDVKMKEKGDIPEGYSVSREKKERFSLILESASTNQTSMYLCASGGGIGTDTQYFGPGTRLTVL.

The gene calls are TRBV10-1 and TRBJ2-1; D gene uncertain. Germline V gives CDR1 WNHNN, CDR2 SYGVQD (reference sequence). CDR3 size: 17 residues. The V and J ends lost 7 bases and 8 bases respectively, with 27 bases between them. As DNA, the CDR3 is TGCGCCAGCAAAATGACGCCGGGCGAGTCTGCCCCCGATGAGCAGTTCTTC. Its protein is CASKMTPGESAPDEQFF.

The CDR3 coding sequence is TGTGCCAGCAGTTACGTTAGGGGCTCAAATTCACCCCTCCACTTT. Protein: CASSYVRGSNSPLHF. The chain combines TRBV6-6 with TRBJ1-6; possible D gene TRBD1, 5 bases. CDR1 is MNHNY and CDR2 is SVGAGI in the germline V gene (reference sequence). This CDR3 comprises 15 residues. V lost 2 bases and J lost 7, with 12 bases in between.

DNA for the CDR3: TGTGCCAGCAGCCCAAGGGCGGGAGTGTTTAACGAGCAGTACTTC. The encoded protein is CASSPRAGVFNEQYF. This chain joins TRBV5-4 and TRBJ2-5, with TRBD2 identical over 7 bases. The J call is doubtful: the DNA matches TRBJ2-7 better. The CDR3 extends over 15 amino acids. Germline lookup yields CDR1 SGHNT and CDR2 YYREEE (reference sequence).

The chain links TRBV5-1 to TRBJ2-7; a possible D gene is TRBD1 (5 bases). The CDR3 sequence is 16 residues long. V lost 0 bases, J lost 5 bases, and 18 bases lay in between. The germline CDR1 and CDR2 sequences are SGHRS and YFSETQ. Here the CDR3 DNA reads TGCGCCAGCAGCTTGGAAGATGGGGCCGGTCGCCACGAGCAGTACTTC. This gives the protein CASSLEDGAGRHEQYF.

The rearrangement uses TRBV7-9 and TRBJ2-1; 12 bases line up with TRBD2. From germline, CDR1 is SEHNR and CDR2 FQNEAQ (reference sequence). This CDR3 comprises 15 residues. J lost 8 bases, V lost 5 bases, and 7 bases had no gene match. CDR3 protein: CASSPSSGRVDEQFF. CDR3 bases: TGTGCCAGCAGCCCGTCTAGCGGGAGGGTGGATGAGCAGTTCTTC.

V usage is TRBV4-3 and J usage is TRBJ2-7; no reliable D call. V lost 0 bases and J lost 3, with 9 bases in between. The germline V gene encodes CDR1 LGHNA and CDR2 YSLEER. The CDR3 is made up of 14 amino acids. CDR3 in DNA: TGCGCCAGCAGCCAAGAACTGTATAACTACGAGCAGTACTTC. Protein sequence: CASSQELYNYEQYF.

This rearrangement joins TRBV2 to TRBJ1-1; perhaps TRBD1 as D (6 bases). CDR1 is SNHLY, CDR2 FYNNEI, per germline. The CDR3 covers 15 residues. The V gene lost 2 bases and the J gene lost 0 bases, with 10 bases spanning the gap. CDR3 in amino acids: CASSERTAMNTEAFF. CDR3 sequence (DNA): TGTGCCAGCAGTGAACGGACAGCCATGAACACTGAAGCTTTCTTT.

The chain joins TRBV30 to TRBJ2-6; 7 bases are a match to TRBD2. Trimming cost V 0 bases and J 6 bases; bases outside gene matches: 2. Germline CDR1 GTSNPN, CDR2 SVGIG (reference sequence). The CDR3 has 14 residues. The CDR3 bases are TGTGCCTGGAGTGTGGGAGGGGAGGCCAACGTCCTGACTTTC. Translation gives CAWSVGGEANVLTF.

This clone has only a few counts. The V and J genes are TRBV7-8 and TRBJ2-3; D gene ambiguous. V lost 0 bases to trimming and J lost 2 bases, with 3 bases between them. Germline loops: CDR1 SGHVS, CDR2 FQNEAQ. The CDR3 consists of 13 residues. Here the CDR3 reads CASSLAVTDTQYF. DNA for the CDR3: TGTGCCAGCAGCTTAGCCGTCACAGATACGCAGTATTTT.

V gene TRBV19 combines with J gene TRBJ2-5; either TRBD1 or TRBD2 may supply D (5 bases each). This CDR3 has 13 residues. With 7 bases removed from V and 5 bases from J, the gap between germline ends came to 14 bases. From germline, CDR1 is LNHDA and CDR2 SQIVND (reference sequence). The CDR3 reads CASTQQGRETQYF. The DNA for the CDR3 is TGTGCCAGTACCCAGCAGGGACGGGAGACCCAGTACTTC.

This clone was observed a handful of times. The rearrangement uses TRBV11-3 and TRBJ1-1; tentatively, D is TRBD1 (5 bases). In germline, CDR1 is SGHNT, CDR2 YENEEA. V was pared by 2 bases and J by 1 base, with 5 bases between. The CDR3 has 13 amino acids. CDR3 region: CASSLQGNTEAFF. The CDR3 DNA is TGTGCCAGCAGCTTACAGGGGAACACTGAAGCTTTCTTT.

The rearrangement joins TRBV18 to TRBJ1-1; 7 bases fit TRBD1. Germline V gene lookup returns CDR1 KGHSH and CDR2 LQKENI. Losses at the gene ends were 7 bases for V and 5 bases for J; bases not matched to a gene: 10. The CDR3 has 14 residues. As DNA, the CDR3 is TGTGCCAGCTACTCAGAGGGGGCGCGGACTGAAGCTTTCTTT. It encodes CASYSEGARTEAFF.

DNA of the CDR3: TGTGCCAGCAGCTTACTATCCGGCGGGCCCGAGCAGTACTTC. Translated, it gives CASSLLSGGPEQYF. The V and J genes are TRBV7-9 and TRBJ2-7; tentative D call: TRBD2 (5 bases). Trimming took 2 bases from V and 6 from J, leaving 14 bases between them. This CDR3 contains 14 residues. The V gene's germline CDR1 is SEHNR and CDR2 FQNEAQ (reference sequence).

The rearrangement links TRBV7-2 to TRBJ1-6, with 7 positions matching TRBD1. Looked up from germline, CDR1 is SGHTA and CDR2 is FQGNSA. After removal of 5 bases from V and 0 bases from J, the junction contained 13 bases not matched to a gene. The length of the CDR3 is 19 residues. The CDR3 DNA reads as TGTGCCAGCAGCCCGAGGACAGGTCCTACTAGCTCCTATAATTCACCCCTCCACTTT. Translated, it gives CASSPRTGPTSSYNSPLHF.

The chain links TRBV30 to TRBJ1-1, with D tentatively TRBD1 (6 bases). CDR3 length: 13 residues. Trimming took off 0 bases at V and 5 bases at J, with 10 bases between the two ends. Germline V gene sequence: CDR1 GTSNPN, CDR2 SVGIG (reference sequence). Written as DNA, the CDR3 is TGTGCCTGGAGTGTACTGCAGGGGACTGAAGCTTTCTTT. Its protein is CAWSVLQGTEAFF. Full variable domain (outside the CDR3, taken from reference TRBV30 and TRBJ1-1): SQTIHQWPATLVQPVGSPLSLECTVEGTSNPNLYWYRQAAGRGLQLLFYSVGIGQISSEVPQNLSASRPQDRQFILSSKKLLLSDSGFYLCAWSVLQGTEAFFGQGTRLTVV.